This T cell receptor beta chain appears in the sequencing data of a study of spatial heterogeneity in lung cancer (dated by TCRdb to the late 2010s). About the full investigation: Donors were about 70 patients with early-stage, untreated non-small cell lung cancer from the lung TRACERx cohort. Follow-up PBMC samples were sequenced whenever the samples were available, and the median time to follow-up was two to three years after resection. Both alpha and beta chains were TCR-sequenced in samples taken at surgery, namely 220 tumor regions, around 61 matched nontumor lung samples and about 54 PBMC samples. The study linked features of the TCR repertoire to counts of nonsynonymous mutations, which were determined by whole-exome sequencing of tumor tissue. Beta-chain transcripts were consistently detected in greater numbers than alpha-chain transcripts, which likely reflected higher beta-chain transcript abundance. In the raw uncorrected reads, each unique combination of TCR and UMI appeared more than ten times on average. The study quantitatively compared TCR alpha and beta repertoires across multiple tumor regions, matched nontumor lung and blood in non-small cell lung cancer. Overall study outcomes, separate from this receptor: Confirming at a functional level the hypothesis that regional TCRs recognize regional mutations was considered to require additional single-cell paired TCR alpha and beta sequencing. Comparisons of baseline and follow-up blood repertoires included only 14 to 15 patients. Ubiquitous expanded tumor TCRs showed up in blood more often at tumor resection than at routine follow-up.

Library creation used 5' RACE. Sequencing relied on a NextSeq 500. In the TCR library protocol, a unique molecular identifier was attached to each TCR cDNA molecule so that PCR and sequencing errors could be corrected. The authors' analysis ran thus. TCR identification, UMI-based error correction and CDR3 extraction were all carried out with Decombinator tools. Expanded TCRs were defined as those above a frequency of 2 per 1,000, corresponding to the top 1% of the tumor frequency distribution. Renyi diversity was computed with the R vegan package after each repertoire had been subsampled 100 times to 5,000 TCRs. CDR3 similarity networks were constructed using string-kernel similarity of amino acid triplets, with links drawn between CDR3s whose pairwise similarity was above 0.82. TCRdb itself trimmed the public reads at Q25 with fastp, ran MiXCR and retained productive beta chains. Rows matching on CDR3 protein sequence are summarized as one entry with the most common DNA and genes. In this record, the V and J calls reflect TCRdb's handling and not the investigators' own analysis. The sample yields roughly 46,000 distinct CDR3 sequences; approximately 12% were counted once. The ten most abundant clones make up 32% of the sample.

The label giving this sample's time point can be read as: blood at routine non-recurrence follow-up after resection. For TCR sequencing, whole RNA was extracted from tumor and nontumor lung tissue, or from cryopreserved PBMC samples, and no cell sorting was done. A patient was chosen for TCR sequencing only when enough RNA was available from at least two tumor regions. A remark on this clonotype: It lacks a known antigen. Nothing much larger sits one base from this clone, and base qualities are not available.

Its CDR3 holds 11 amino acids, cysteine through phenylalanine. Just CDR3 DNA is preserved here, 33 bases in frame from base 1. The junction shows trimming of 6 bases on V and 6 bases on J, plus 6 bases between the germline ends. The germline V gene specifies SGHTA as CDR1 and FQGTGA as CDR2. This clonotype originated in a male donor with early-stage non-small cell lung cancer. The chain uses TRBV7-3 and TRBJ2-1; the D segment cannot be called with confidence. The sample in question was PBMCs, obtained at follow-up. The nucleotide sequence is TGTGCCAGCAGTCGAGGCAATGAGCAGTTCTTC. The encoded protein is CASSRGNEQFF.